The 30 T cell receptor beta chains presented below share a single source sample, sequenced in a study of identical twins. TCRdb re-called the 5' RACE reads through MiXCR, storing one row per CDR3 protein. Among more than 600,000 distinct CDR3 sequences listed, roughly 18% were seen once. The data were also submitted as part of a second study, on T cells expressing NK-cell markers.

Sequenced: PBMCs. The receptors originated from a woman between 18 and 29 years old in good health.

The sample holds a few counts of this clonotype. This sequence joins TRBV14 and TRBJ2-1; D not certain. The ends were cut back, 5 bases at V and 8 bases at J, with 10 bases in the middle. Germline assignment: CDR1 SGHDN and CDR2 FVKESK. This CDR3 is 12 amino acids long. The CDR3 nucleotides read TGTGCCAGCAGCTCCTGGGTTGATGAGCAGTTCTTC. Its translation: CASSSWVDEQFF. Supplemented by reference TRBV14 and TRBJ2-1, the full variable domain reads EAGVTQFPSHSVIEKGQTVTLRCDPISGHDNLYWYRRVMGKEIKFLLHFVKESKQDESGMPNNRFLAERTGGTYSTLKVQPAELEDSGVYFCASSSWVDEQFFGPGTRLTVL.

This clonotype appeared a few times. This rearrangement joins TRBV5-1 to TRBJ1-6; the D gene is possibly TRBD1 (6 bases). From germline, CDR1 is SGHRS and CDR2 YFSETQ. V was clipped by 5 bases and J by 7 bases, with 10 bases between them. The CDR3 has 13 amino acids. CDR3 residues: CASREGENSPLHF. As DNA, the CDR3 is TGCGCCAGCAGGGAGGGGGAGAATTCACCCCTCCACTTT. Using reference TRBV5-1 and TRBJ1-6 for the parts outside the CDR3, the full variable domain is KAGVTQTPRYLIKTRGQQVTLSCSPISGHRSVSWYQQTPGQGLQFLFEYFSETQRNKGNFPGRFSGRQFSNSRSEMNVSTLELGDSALYLCASREGENSPLHFGNGTRLTVT.

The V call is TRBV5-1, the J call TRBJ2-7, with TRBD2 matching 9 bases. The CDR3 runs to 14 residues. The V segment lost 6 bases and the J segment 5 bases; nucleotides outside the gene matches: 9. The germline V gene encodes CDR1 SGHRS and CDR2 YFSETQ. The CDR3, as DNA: TGCGCCAGCACCTTCGCGGGGGGGGTCAACGAGCAGTACTTC. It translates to CASTFAGGVNEQYF.

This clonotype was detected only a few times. CDR3 amino acids: CASSYRTGNEQFF. The CDR3 bases are TGTGCCAGCAGTTACCGGACAGGAAATGAGCAGTTCTTC. The gene calls are TRBV6-2 or TRBV6-3 and TRBJ2-1, with TRBD1 matching 7 bases. The length of the CDR3 is 13 residues. The V gene end was trimmed by 2 bases and the J gene end by 7 bases; junction bases not matched to a gene: 2. Germline assignment: CDR1 MNHEY and CDR2 SVGEGT.

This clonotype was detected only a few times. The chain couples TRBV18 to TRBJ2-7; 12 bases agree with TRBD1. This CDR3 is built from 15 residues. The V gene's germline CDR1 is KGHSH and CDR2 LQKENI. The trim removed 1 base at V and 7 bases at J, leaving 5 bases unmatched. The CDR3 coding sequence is TGTGCCAGCTCACCACTTGGGACAGGGGGCGAGGAGCAGTACTTC. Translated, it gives CASSPLGTGGEEQYF.

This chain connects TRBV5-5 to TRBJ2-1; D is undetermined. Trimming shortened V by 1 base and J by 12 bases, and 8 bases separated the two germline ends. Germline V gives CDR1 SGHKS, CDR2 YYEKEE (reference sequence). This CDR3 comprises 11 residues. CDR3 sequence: CASSLSAAQFF. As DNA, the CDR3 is TGTGCCAGCAGCTTGTCAGCAGCGCAGTTCTTC.

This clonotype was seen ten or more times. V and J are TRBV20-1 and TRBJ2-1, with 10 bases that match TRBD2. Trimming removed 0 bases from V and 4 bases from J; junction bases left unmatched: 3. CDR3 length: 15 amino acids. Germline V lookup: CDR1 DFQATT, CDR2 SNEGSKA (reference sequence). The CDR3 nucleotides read TGCAGTGCTAGAGATGAGCGGGAGGGGTACAATGAGCAGTTCTTC. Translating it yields CSARDEREGYNEQFF.

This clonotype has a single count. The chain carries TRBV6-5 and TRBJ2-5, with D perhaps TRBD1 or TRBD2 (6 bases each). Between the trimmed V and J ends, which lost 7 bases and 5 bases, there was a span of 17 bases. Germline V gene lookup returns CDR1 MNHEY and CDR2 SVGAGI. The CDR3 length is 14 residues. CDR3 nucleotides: TGTGCCAGCACTTCGGAAAGGGGGAGGGAGACCCAGTACTTC. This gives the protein CASTSERGRETQYF.

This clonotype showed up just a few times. CDR3 in amino acids: CASRLLESYQETQYF. DNA of the CDR3: TGTGCCAGCAGACTACTAGAGTCGTACCAAGAGACCCAGTACTTC. The V gene is TRBV3-1, the J gene TRBJ2-5; TRBD2 might be the D (5 bases). V lost 6 bases and J 0 bases, leaving 14 bases between the germline ends. The length of the CDR3 is 15 residues. Germline values: CDR1 LGHDT, CDR2 YNNKEL (reference sequence).

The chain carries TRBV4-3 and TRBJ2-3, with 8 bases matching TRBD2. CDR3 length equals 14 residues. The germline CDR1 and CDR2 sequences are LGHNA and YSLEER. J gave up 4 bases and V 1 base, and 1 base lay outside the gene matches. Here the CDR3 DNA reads TGCGCCAGCAGCCAAGCGGGGGGGTCAGATACGCAGTATTTT. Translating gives CASSQAGGSDTQYF.

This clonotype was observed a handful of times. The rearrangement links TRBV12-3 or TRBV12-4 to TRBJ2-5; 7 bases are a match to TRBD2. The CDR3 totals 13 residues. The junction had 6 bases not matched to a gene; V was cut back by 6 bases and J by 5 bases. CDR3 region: CASRPNGGETQYF. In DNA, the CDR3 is TGTGCCAGCAGACCCAACGGGGGGGAGACCCAGTACTTC.

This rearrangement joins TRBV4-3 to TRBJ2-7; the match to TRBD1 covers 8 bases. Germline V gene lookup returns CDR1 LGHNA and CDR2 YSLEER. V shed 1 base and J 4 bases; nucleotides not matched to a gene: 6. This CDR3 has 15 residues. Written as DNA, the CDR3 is TGCGCCAGCAGCCAAGCTCCAGGGGGCTCGTACGAGCAGTACTTC. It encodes CASSQAPGGSYEQYF.

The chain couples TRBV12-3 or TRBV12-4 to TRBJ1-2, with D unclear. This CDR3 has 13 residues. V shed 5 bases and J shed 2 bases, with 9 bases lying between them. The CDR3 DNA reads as TGTGCCAGCAGTGACCCAAGAAACTATGGCTACACCTTC. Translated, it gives CASSDPRNYGYTF.

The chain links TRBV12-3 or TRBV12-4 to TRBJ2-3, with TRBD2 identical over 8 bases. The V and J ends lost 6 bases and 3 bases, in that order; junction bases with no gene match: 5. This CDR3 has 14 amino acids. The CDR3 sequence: CASRLGLATDTQYF. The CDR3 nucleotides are TGTGCCAGCAGGCTCGGACTAGCTACAGATACGCAGTATTTT.

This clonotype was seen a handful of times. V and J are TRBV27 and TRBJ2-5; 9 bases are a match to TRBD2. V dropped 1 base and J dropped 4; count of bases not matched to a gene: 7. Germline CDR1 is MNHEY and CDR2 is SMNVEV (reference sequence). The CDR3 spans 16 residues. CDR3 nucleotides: TGTGCCAGCAGTTTATTTAGCGGGGGACGGAGAGAGACCCAGTACTTC. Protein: CASSLFSGGRRETQYF.

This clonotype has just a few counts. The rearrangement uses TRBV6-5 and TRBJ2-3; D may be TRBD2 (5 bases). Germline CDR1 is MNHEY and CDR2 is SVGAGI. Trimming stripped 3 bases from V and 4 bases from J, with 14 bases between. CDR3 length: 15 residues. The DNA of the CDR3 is TGTGCCAGCAGTTATCCGGAGGTATTGTCAGATACGCAGTATTTT. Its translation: CASSYPEVLSDTQYF.

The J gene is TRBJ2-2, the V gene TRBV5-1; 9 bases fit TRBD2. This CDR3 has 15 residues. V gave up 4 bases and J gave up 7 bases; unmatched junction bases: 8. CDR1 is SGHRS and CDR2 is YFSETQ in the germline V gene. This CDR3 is CASSRLGTSHGELFF. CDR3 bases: TGCGCCAGCAGCCGCCTCGGGACTAGCCACGGGGAGCTGTTTTTT.

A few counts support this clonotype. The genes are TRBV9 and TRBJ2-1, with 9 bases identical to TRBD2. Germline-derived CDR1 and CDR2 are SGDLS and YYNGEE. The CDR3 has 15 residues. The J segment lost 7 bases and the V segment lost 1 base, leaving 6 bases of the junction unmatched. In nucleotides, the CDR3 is TGTGCCAGCAGCGTAACAGCGGGGGGCGAGAATGAGCAGTTCTTC. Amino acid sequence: CASSVTAGGENEQFF.

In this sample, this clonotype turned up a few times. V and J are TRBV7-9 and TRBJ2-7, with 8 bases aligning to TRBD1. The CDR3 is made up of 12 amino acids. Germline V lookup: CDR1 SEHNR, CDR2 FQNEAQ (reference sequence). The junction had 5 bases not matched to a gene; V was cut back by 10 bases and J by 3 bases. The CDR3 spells CAIAGGGYEQYF. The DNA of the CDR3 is TGTGCCATTGCAGGGGGCGGCTACGAGCAGTACTTC.

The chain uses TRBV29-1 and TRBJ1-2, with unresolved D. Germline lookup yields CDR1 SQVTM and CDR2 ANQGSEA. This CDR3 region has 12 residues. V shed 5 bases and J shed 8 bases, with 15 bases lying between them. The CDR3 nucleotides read TGCAGCGTTCCTTTTGGTTTTGCCGGCTACACCTTC. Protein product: CSVPFGFAGYTF.

The CDR3 DNA reads as TGTGCCAGCAGCCCTTTAACAGGGGAAAGCGGGGAGCTGTTTTTT. As protein: CASSPLTGESGELFF. V and J are TRBV12-3 or TRBV12-4 and TRBJ2-2; 7 positions match TRBD1. The junction had 11 bases not matched to a gene; V was cut back by 6 bases and J by 7 bases. The CDR3 is 15 amino acids.

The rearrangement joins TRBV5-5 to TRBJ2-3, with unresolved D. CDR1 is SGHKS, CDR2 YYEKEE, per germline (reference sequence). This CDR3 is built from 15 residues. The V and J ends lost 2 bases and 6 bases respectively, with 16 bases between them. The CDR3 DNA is TGTGCCAGCAGCTTCTCGGCTACCTTCGGTGATACGCAGTATTTT. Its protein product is CASSFSATFGDTQYF.

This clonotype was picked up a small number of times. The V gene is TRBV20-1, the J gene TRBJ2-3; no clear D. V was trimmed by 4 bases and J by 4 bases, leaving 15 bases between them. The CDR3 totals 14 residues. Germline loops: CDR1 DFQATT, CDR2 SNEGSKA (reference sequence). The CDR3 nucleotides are TGCAGTGCTAATCCTGCGGCTCTTGCAGATACGCAGTATTTT. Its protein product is CSANPAALADTQYF.

The chain's CDR3 is CASSLVAGGVFEQFF. The CDR3 DNA is TGTGCCAGCAGCTTAGTGGCGGGAGGAGTCTTTGAGCAGTTCTTC. The chain carries TRBV7-9 and TRBJ2-1; 8 bases are a match to TRBD2. CDR3 length: 15 residues. Germline assignment: CDR1 SEHNR and CDR2 FQNEAQ (reference sequence). Trimming cost V 1 base and J 9 bases; bases outside gene matches: 8.

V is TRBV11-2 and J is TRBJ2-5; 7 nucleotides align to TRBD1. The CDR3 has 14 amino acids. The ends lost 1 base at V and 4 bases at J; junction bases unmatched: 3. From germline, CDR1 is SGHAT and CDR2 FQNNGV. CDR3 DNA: TGTGCCAGCAGCTTAGTCCCAGGGGGAGAGACCCAGTACTTC. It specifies CASSLVPGGETQYF.

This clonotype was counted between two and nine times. The DNA for the CDR3 is TGCGCCAGCAGCCGACAGACAGGGGGCCTTTACAATGAGCAGTTCTTC. Its translation: CASSRQTGGLYNEQFF. The genes are TRBV4-1 and TRBJ2-1, with TRBD1 matching over 10 bases. Germline V gene sequence: CDR1 MGHRA, CDR2 YSYEKL. The trim removed 4 bases at V and 4 bases at J, leaving 7 bases unmatched. There are 16 residues in the CDR3.

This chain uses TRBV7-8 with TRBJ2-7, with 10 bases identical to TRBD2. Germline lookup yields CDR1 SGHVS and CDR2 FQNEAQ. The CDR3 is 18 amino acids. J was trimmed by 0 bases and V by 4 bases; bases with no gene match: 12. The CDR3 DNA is TGTGCCAGCAGCTCCCCGGGACTAGCGCGTCCTCGCTCCTACGAGCAGTACTTC. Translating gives CASSSPGLARPRSYEQYF.

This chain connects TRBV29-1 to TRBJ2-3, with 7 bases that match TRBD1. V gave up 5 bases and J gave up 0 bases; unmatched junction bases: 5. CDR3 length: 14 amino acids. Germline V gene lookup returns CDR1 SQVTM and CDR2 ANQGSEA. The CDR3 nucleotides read TGCAGCGTTTCTCCGGGACAGAGCACAGATACGCAGTATTTT. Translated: CSVSPGQSTDTQYF.

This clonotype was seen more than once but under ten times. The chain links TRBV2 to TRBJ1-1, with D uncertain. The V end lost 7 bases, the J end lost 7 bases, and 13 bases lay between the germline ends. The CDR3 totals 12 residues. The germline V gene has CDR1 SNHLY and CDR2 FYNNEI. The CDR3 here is CASMLRPLEAFF. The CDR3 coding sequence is TGTGCCAGCATGCTCCGACCCCTTGAAGCTTTCTTT.

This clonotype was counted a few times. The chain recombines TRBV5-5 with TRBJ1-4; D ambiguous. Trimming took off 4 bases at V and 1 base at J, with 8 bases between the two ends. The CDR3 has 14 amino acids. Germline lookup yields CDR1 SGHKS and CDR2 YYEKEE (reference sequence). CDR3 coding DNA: TGTGCCAGCAGCCGACCAGGAACTAATGAAAAACTGTTTTTT. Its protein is CASSRPGTNEKLFF.